This T cell receptor (beta chain) was identified during a study of blood T cell repertoires in COVID-19. Study-level background: Collection of acute and convalescent COVID-19 samples took place in the United States, Italy and Spain. PBMCs, B-cell-depleted T cells, or T cells were the source of the cDNA or gDNA that made up the material.

Repertoires were generated with immunoSEQ multiplex PCR, while TCRdb's copy carries only in-frame clones and drops some. The sample has 150,000 or so clones; roughly four fifths are singletons. V was clipped by 0 bases and J by 5 bases, with 16 bases between them. Germline values: CDR1 GTSNPN, CDR2 SVGIG (reference sequence). The CDR3 length is 16 residues. This receptor was identified in a human donor with acute or convalescent COVID-19. The donor label of this sample is uncertain. Sequencing was carried out using peripheral blood. The gene calls are TRBV30 and TRBJ1-4; weak D call: TRBD1 (6 bases). CDR3 in amino acids: CAWSVSLRRGNEKLFF. As DNA, the CDR3 is TGTGCCTGGAGTGTAAGTCTTCGCAGGGGAAATGAAAAACTGTTTTTT.